A single sample is the source of the 30 T cell receptor beta chains below, sequenced in a study of CD8 T cells in ankylosing spondylitis. TCRdb re-analysed the 5' RACE reads in MiXCR, keeping a single row per CDR3 protein. In the table there are around 180,000 distinct CDR3 sequences, 15% to 20% of which are singletons. What was sequenced was blood, either unsorted or a sorted T cell fraction (not recorded which). The receptors stem from a male donor aged 10 to 30 with ankylosing spondylitis or in good health (not recorded which).

In this sample, this clonotype turned up many times. The chain combines TRBV5-1 with TRBJ2-3, with D perhaps TRBD2 (5 bases). Germline V CDR1 and CDR2: SGHRS, YFSETQ. Trimming removed 4 bases at V and 4 bases at J, with 13 bases between. This CDR3 spans 14 amino acids. CDR3 sequence reads: CASSPDRGSDTQYF. The CDR3 DNA follows: TGCGCCAGCAGCCCCGACCGAGGGTCAGATACGCAGTATTTT.

Only a few counts were recorded for this clonotype. The rearrangement joins TRBV27 to TRBJ1-5; TRBD1 might be the D (5 bases). This CDR3 has 14 amino acids. V lost 3 bases to trimming and J lost 4 bases, with 10 bases between them. Germline CDR1 reads MNHEY; CDR2 reads SMNVEV (reference sequence). The CDR3 DNA reads as TGTGCCAGCAGTTTGGGGACGGGAAATCAGCCCCAGCATTTT. Protein product: CASSLGTGNQPQHF.

This clonotype was detected ten times or more. The chain links TRBV28 to TRBJ2-6; TRBD1 might be the D (6 bases). Per the germline V gene, CDR1 is MDHEN and CDR2 is SYDVKM. The length of the CDR3 is 17 residues. V lost 6 bases to trimming and J lost 0 bases, with 15 bases between them. The chain's CDR3 is CASSVQGGSSGANVLTF. In DNA, the CDR3 is TGTGCCAGCAGCGTTCAAGGGGGAAGCTCTGGGGCCAACGTCCTGACTTTC.

Many counts were recorded for this clonotype. The rearrangement links TRBV5-5 to TRBJ2-7, with D possibly matching TRBD1 (6 bases). The germline V gene encodes CDR1 SGHKS and CDR2 YYEKEE (reference sequence). The CDR3 sequence is 16 residues long. Trimming shortened V by 0 bases and J by 4 bases, and 17 bases separated the two germline ends. The CDR3 protein is CASSLGGRGNLYEQYF. The CDR3 DNA reads as TGTGCCAGCAGCTTGGGGGGGCGCGGAAACCTTTACGAGCAGTACTTC.

This clonotype was observed at least ten times. The chain uses TRBV11-2 and TRBJ2-7; TRBD2 might be the D (6 bases). The germline CDR1 and CDR2 sequences are SGHAT and FQNNGV. Trimming took 5 bases from V and 2 from J, leaving 13 bases between them. The CDR3 sequence is 14 residues long. CDR3 protein: CASSGGDFPYEQYV. CDR3 bases: TGTGCCAGCAGCGGTGGGGACTTCCCCTACGAGCAGTACGTC.

V is TRBV12-5 and J is TRBJ2-3; unclear D gene. The germline V gene has CDR1 LGHNT and CDR2 FRNRAP. V shed 3 bases and J shed 2 bases, with 12 bases lying between them. The CDR3 is made up of 15 amino acids. CDR3 region: CASGFARSPTDTQYF. CDR3 nucleotides: TGTGCTAGTGGTTTTGCTAGATCCCCCACAGATACGCAGTATTTT.

This clonotype was seen repeatedly, ten times or more. The V and J genes are TRBV5-1 and TRBJ1-2; 7 nucleotides line up with TRBD1. The junction had 2 bases not matched to a gene; V was cut back by 0 bases and J by 6 bases. From germline, CDR1 is SGHRS and CDR2 YFSETQ. The CDR3 length is 13 residues. The CDR3 region has the DNA TGCGCCAGCAGCTTGGGGCAGGGGGATGGCTACACCTTC. The encoded protein is CASSLGQGDGYTF. Full variable domain (rest looked up from reference TRBV5-1 and TRBJ1-2): KAGVTQTPRYLIKTRGQQVTLSCSPISGHRSVSWYQQTPGQGLQFLFEYFSETQRNKGNFPGRFSGRQFSNSRSEMNVSTLELGDSALYLCASSLGQGDGYTFGSGTRLTVV.

This clonotype showed up just a few times. The J gene is TRBJ2-7, the V gene TRBV7-6; TRBD1 might be the D (5 bases). Looked up from germline, CDR1 is SGHVS and CDR2 is FNYEAQ. The CDR3 sequence is 13 residues long. Trimming took 1 base from V and 7 from J, leaving 11 bases between them. The CDR3 spells CASSLGNTGEQYV. The CDR3 DNA follows: TGTGCCAGCAGCTTAGGAAATACAGGAGAGCAGTACGTC.

This clonotype was detected many times. J is TRBJ2-6 and V is TRBV18, with D hard to call. This CDR3 comprises 16 residues. Trimming left V 2 bases short and J 1 base short, with 9 bases between. The V gene's germline CDR1 is KGHSH and CDR2 LQKENI. CDR3 loop: CASSPVGLSGANVLTF. For the CDR3, the DNA is TGTGCCAGCTCACCAGTGGGTCTATCTGGGGCCAACGTCCTGACTTTC.

This clonotype was found many times. V gene TRBV29-1 combines with J gene TRBJ2-1, with D perhaps matching TRBD2 (6 bases). The CDR3 spans 13 residues. With 3 bases removed from V and 5 bases from J, the gap between germline ends came to 11 bases. Germline V gives CDR1 SQVTM, CDR2 ANQGSEA. CDR3 DNA sequence: TGCAGCGTTGAGATCCCGGGGGACAATGAGCAGTTCTTC. This gives the protein CSVEIPGDNEQFF.

This clonotype was seen many times. The rearrangement joins TRBV4-1 to TRBJ2-2; perhaps D is TRBD1 or TRBD2 (6 bases each). Germline CDR1 MGHRA, CDR2 YSYEKL. V was shortened by 0 bases and J by 4 bases, with 9 bases between the two germline ends. The CDR3 extends over 15 amino acids. The CDR3 region has the DNA TGCGCCAGCAGCCAAGAAGGGGGACTCACCGGGGAGCTGTTTTTT. This sequence encodes CASSQEGGLTGELFF.

The genes are TRBV6-6 and TRBJ2-7; D gene uncertain. With 4 bases removed from V and 3 bases from J, the gap between germline ends came to 10 bases. CDR1 and CDR2 from the germline V gene are MNHNY and SVGAGI (reference sequence). The CDR3 sequence is 13 residues long. DNA of the CDR3: TGTGCCAGCAGTTTGGGTGATGGCTACGAGCAGTACGTC. Translating gives CASSLGDGYEQYV.

This clonotype was observed a few times. This chain connects TRBV20-1 to TRBJ2-5; the match to TRBD1 covers 8 bases. CDR3 length equals 13 residues. The ends lost 6 bases at V and 5 bases at J; junction bases unmatched: 8. Germline-derived CDR1 and CDR2 are DFQATT and SNEGSKA (reference sequence). Here the CDR3 reads CSAGWTGPETQYF. Written as DNA, the CDR3 is TGCAGTGCCGGATGGACAGGGCCCGAGACCCAGTACTTC.

The CDR3 DNA follows: TGCAGTGCTAGAGGACTAGAAGTTATAGATACGCAGTATTTT. The encoded protein is CSARGLEVIDTQYF. The gene calls are TRBV20-1 and TRBJ2-3, with D possibly matching TRBD2 (6 bases). The CDR3 is 14 residues long. Trimming left V 1 base short and J 5 bases short, with 13 bases between. CDR1 is DFQATT and CDR2 is SNEGSKA in the germline V gene (reference sequence).

This clonotype was seen only a few times. This chain uses TRBV7-9 with TRBJ2-4; D is unclear. The CDR3 sequence is 16 residues long. Between the trimmed V and J ends, which lost 5 bases and 1 base, there was a span of 15 bases. The germline gives CDR1 SEHNR, CDR2 FQNEAQ (reference sequence). The CDR3, as DNA: TGTGCCAGCAGCCCCAGGCAGGTAGTGGCCAAAAACATTCAGTACTTC. Its protein product is CASSPRQVVAKNIQYF. Variable domain in full (rest from reference TRBV7-9 and TRBJ2-4): DTGVSQNPRHKITKRGQNVTFRCDPISEHNRLYWYRQTLGQGPEFLTYFQNEAQLEKSRLLSDRFSAERPKGSFSTLEIQRTEQGDSAMYLCASSPRQVVAKNIQYFGAGTRLSVL.

A few counts support this clonotype. The V call is TRBV6-1, the J call TRBJ2-5; a possible D gene is TRBD1 (5 bases). Germline V gene sequence: CDR1 MNHNS, CDR2 SASEGT. The V gene lost 1 base and the J gene lost 0 bases, with 15 bases spanning the gap. The CDR3 runs to 17 residues. CDR3 loop: CASSEEWAGMYQETQYF. The CDR3 region has the DNA TGTGCCAGCAGTGAAGAATGGGCAGGGATGTACCAAGAGACCCAGTACTTC.

This clonotype was counted ten times or more. This rearrangement joins TRBV7-9 to TRBJ2-3, with D perhaps matching TRBD2 (5 bases). Germline V gene sequence: CDR1 SEHNR, CDR2 FQNEAQ (reference sequence). The V gene lost 3 bases and the J gene lost 3 bases, with 13 bases spanning the gap. This CDR3 comprises 15 residues. The CDR3 DNA follows: TGTGCCAGCAGCTTTGAGGGTGGTGGTACAGATACGCAGTATTTT. Protein sequence: CASSFEGGGTDTQYF.

This clonotype was found once. The J gene is TRBJ2-7, the V gene TRBV2, with a possible D match to TRBD2 (5 bases). Between the trimmed V and J ends, which lost 4 bases and 0 bases, there was a span of 7 bases. CDR3 length equals 13 residues. From germline, CDR1 is SNHLY and CDR2 FYNNEI. For the CDR3, the DNA is TGTGCCAGCAGTGTAGCGCCCTCCTACGAGCAGTACGTC. Its protein product is CASSVAPSYEQYV.

Written as DNA, the CDR3 is TGTGCCAGCAGCCCGACAAGATCCCATGGCTACACCTTC. Translated, it gives CASSPTRSHGYTF. The chain couples TRBV5-6 to TRBJ1-2; D is unresolved. V was trimmed by 4 bases and J by 6 bases, leaving 13 bases between them. The length of the CDR3 is 13 residues. Germline-derived CDR1 and CDR2 are SGHDT and YYEEEE.

This clonotype showed up many times. The chain employs TRBV29-1 and TRBJ2-7; 7 nucleotides agree with TRBD1. The CDR3 consists of 12 residues. Trimming cost V 8 bases and J 3 bases; bases outside gene matches: 7. CDR1 SQVTM and CDR2 ANQGSEA come from the germline V gene. The CDR3: CSTKGDSYEQYV. CDR3 nucleotides: TGCAGCACCAAAGGGGACAGCTACGAGCAGTACGTC.

This clonotype was seen at least ten times. The genes are TRBV25-1 and TRBJ1-1; D is possibly TRBD1 (6 bases). Trimming cost V 5 bases and J 0 bases, with 13 bases left between them. The CDR3 is 15 residues long. Germline lookup yields CDR1 MGHDK and CDR2 SYGVNS. In DNA form, the CDR3 reads TGTGCCAGCAGTAGGGGGACACTTATGAACACTGAAGCTTTCTTT. Its protein product is CASSRGTLMNTEAFF.

This clonotype was detected many times. The chain is built from TRBV18 and TRBJ2-7; a weak D match, TRBD2 (5 bases). The V end lost 8 bases, the J end lost 4 bases, and 9 bases lay between the germline ends. Germline assignment: CDR1 KGHSH and CDR2 LQKENI. The CDR3 totals 11 residues. For the CDR3, the DNA is TGTGCCAGCAGCCCGGGGTACGAGCAGTACTTC. Translated, it gives CASSPGYEQYF.

About this clonotype itself: The CDR3 does not close with the conserved phenylalanine or tryptophan, likely indicating a read error. Because the CDR3's place on the DNA is in doubt, the DNA is left out and the CDR3 is given as listed by TCRdb. The rearrangement links TRBV20-1 to TRBJ2-7; TRBD2, the D gene given by the table, was not confirmed from the DNA. Germline-derived CDR1 and CDR2 are DFQATT and SNEGSKA (reference sequence). Inclusive of both ends, the CDR3 amounts to 10 amino acids. CDR3: CSAEDLAGSL.

J is TRBJ2-1 and V is TRBV20-1; 12 nucleotides agree with TRBD2. The CDR3 runs to 18 residues. Germline V gives CDR1 DFQATT, CDR2 SNEGSKA (reference sequence). V dropped 6 bases and J dropped 0; count of bases not matched to a gene: 12. The CDR3 bases are TGCAGTGCCCGTAGGACTAGCGGGATGGGGAGCTCCTACAATGAGCAGTTCTTC. Protein sequence: CSARRTSGMGSSYNEQFF.

This clonotype was observed many times. The chain combines TRBV12-3 or TRBV12-4 with TRBJ1-5; D is perhaps TRBD1 (5 bases). This CDR3 region has 13 residues. V shed 6 bases and J shed 1 base, with 7 bases lying between them. The CDR3, as DNA: TGTGCCAGCAGCCGGGGGAGCAATCAGCCCCAGCATTTT. Its translation: CASSRGSNQPQHF.

The V call is TRBV15, the J call TRBJ2-1, with unresolved D. V shed 0 bases and J shed 7 bases, with 10 bases lying between them. This CDR3 contains 14 residues. Germline lookup yields CDR1 LNHNV and CDR2 YYDKDF (reference sequence). CDR3 in DNA: TGTGCCACCAGCAGAGAGCTAGTTAGGAATGAGCAGTTCTTC. Its translation: CATSRELVRNEQFF.

This clonotype was detected a few times. The gene calls are TRBV2 and TRBJ2-1; D uncertain. Germline loops: CDR1 SNHLY, CDR2 FYNNEI. The CDR3 covers 14 residues. V was clipped by 3 bases and J by 9 bases, with 15 bases between them. The CDR3 reads CASSDFLVGGEQFF. In nucleotides, the CDR3 is TGTGCCAGCAGTGATTTTTTGGTTGGCGGTGAGCAGTTCTTC. The full variable domain, completed using reference TRBV2 and TRBJ2-1, is EPEVTQTPSHQVTQMGQEVILRCVPISNHLYFYWYRQILGQKVEFLVSFYNNEISEKSEIFDDQFSVERPDGSNFTLKIRSTKLEDSAMYFCASSDFLVGGEQFFGPGTRLTVL.

This sequence joins TRBV6-5 and TRBJ2-1; a weak D match, TRBD2 (6 bases). The CDR3 is made up of 13 amino acids. Germline V CDR1 and CDR2: MNHEY, SVGAGI. V was pared by 7 bases and J by 7 bases, with 14 bases between. As DNA, the CDR3 is TGTGCCAGCAAAATGACTAGATTGAATGAGCAGTTCTTC. It translates to CASKMTRLNEQFF.

The rearrangement links TRBV12-3 or TRBV12-4 to TRBJ2-1; TRBD1 matches at 11 bases. CDR3 length equals 12 residues. V lost 10 bases to trimming and J lost 6 bases; unmatched junction nucleotides: 2. The CDR3: CATGQGVNEQFF. The CDR3 bases are TGTGCCACGGGACAGGGGGTCAATGAGCAGTTCTTC.

This clonotype was counted many times. CDR3 DNA: TGTGCCAGCAGTCCTCCCAGTAGCGGAATAGCTACGCAGTATTTT. It is translated as CASSPPSSGIATQYF. The chain links TRBV12-3 or TRBV12-4 to TRBJ2-3; possibly TRBD2 for D (6 bases). V lost 5 bases and J lost 8, with 20 bases in between. The CDR3 covers 15 residues.